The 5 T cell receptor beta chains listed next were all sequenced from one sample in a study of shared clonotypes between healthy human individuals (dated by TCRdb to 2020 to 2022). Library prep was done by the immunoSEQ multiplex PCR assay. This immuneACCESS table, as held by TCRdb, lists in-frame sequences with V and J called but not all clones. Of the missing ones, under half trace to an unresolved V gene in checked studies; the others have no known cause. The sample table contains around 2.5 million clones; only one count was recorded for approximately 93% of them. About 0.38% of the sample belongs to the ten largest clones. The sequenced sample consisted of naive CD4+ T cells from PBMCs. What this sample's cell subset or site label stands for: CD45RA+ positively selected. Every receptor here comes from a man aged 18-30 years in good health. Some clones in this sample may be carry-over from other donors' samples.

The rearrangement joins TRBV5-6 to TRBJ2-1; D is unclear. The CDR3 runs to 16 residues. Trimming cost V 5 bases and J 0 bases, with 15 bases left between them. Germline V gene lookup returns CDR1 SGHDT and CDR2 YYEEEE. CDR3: CASSTPADGSYNEQFF. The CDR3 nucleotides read TGTGCCAGCAGTACCCCGGCGGACGGCTCCTACAATGAGCAGTTCTTC.

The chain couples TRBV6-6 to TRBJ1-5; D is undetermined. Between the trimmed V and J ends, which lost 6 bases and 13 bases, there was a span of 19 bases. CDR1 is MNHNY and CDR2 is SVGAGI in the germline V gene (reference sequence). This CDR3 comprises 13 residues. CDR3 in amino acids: CASREGQSPGQHF. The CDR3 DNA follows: TGTGCCAGCAGGGAAGGCCAGAGTCCCGGACAGCATTTT.

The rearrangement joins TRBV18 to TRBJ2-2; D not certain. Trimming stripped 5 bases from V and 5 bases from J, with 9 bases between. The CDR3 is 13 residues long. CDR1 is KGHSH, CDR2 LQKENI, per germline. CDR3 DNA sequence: TGTGCCAGCTCAACGGAGATGACCGGGGAGCTGTTTTTT. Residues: CASSTEMTGELFF.

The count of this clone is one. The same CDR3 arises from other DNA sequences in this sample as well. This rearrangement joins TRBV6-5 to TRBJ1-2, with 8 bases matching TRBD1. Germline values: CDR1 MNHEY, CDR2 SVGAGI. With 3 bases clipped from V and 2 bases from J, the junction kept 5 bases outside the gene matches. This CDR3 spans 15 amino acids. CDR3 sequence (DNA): TGTGCCAGCAGTTATCGGGCAGGGGGCAACTATGGCTACACCTTC. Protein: CASSYRAGGNYGYTF.

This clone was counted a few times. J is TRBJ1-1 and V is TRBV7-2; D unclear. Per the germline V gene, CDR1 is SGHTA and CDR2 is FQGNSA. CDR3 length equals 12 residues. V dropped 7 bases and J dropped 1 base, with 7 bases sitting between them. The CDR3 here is CASNKQNTEAFF. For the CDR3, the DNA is TGTGCCAGCAACAAGCAGAACACTGAAGCTTTCTTT.